The TCR beta chain under discussion was sequenced for a study of long-term antiretroviral therapy in people with HIV. Comment on this clone: The antigen is unknown. The junction departs from the called germline gene at one end, perhaps through a read error.

The CDR3 is 15 residues long. Germline CDR1 is ENHRY and CDR2 is SYGVKD. Study results and limitations: ART was followed by higher diversity that remained below transplant donor controls.

At survey level, the immunoSEQ assay was run in its v3.0 version. Produced via immunoSEQ multiplex PCR; TCRdb's table is partial and in-frame only. The table shows roughly 39,000 clones, with roughly 90% occurring only once. The receptor comes from a woman under 30 with HIV. V gene TRBV10-3 combines with J gene TRBJ2-2; D remains ambiguous. The specimen comprised unsorted PBMCs, sampled just before starting antiretroviral therapy. CDR3 coding DNA: TGTGCAATCACCTTGTCCGGAACCAACACCGGGGAGCTGTTTTTT. This encodes CAITLSGTNTGELFF.